This TCR beta chain was sequenced in a study of T-cell reconstitution after alpha-beta-depleted transplantation in children. General study results and limits: It was reported that alpha-beta T cells came from several hundred expanded graft clones (about two months after transplant). A year post-transplant, T-cell counts and diversity derived mostly from newly produced T cells.

Notes on this clonotype: Its target is unknown.

CDR1 SQVTM and CDR2 ANQGSEA come from the germline V gene. V lost 5 bases, J lost 2 bases, and 13 bases lay in between. The CDR3 has 13 amino acids. Library preparation (for TCRbeta) was performed with unique molecular identifiers. TCRdb reprocessed the PCR reads via MiXCR and lists one record per CDR3 protein. The data contain 150,000 to 250,000 distinct CDR3 sequences, 6.3% of them singletons. The receptor comes from a girl under three years old with combined immunodeficiency, due to receive a stem cell transplant. The rearrangement uses TRBV29-1 and TRBJ2-7; D could derive from TRBD1 or TRBD2 (7 bases each). The specimen was PBMCs, collected before TCRalphabeta/CD19-depleted stem cell transplant. CDR3 bases: TGCAGCGTTTCGACAGGGAGGGCCTACGAGCAGTACTTC. Translating gives CSVSTGRAYEQYF.